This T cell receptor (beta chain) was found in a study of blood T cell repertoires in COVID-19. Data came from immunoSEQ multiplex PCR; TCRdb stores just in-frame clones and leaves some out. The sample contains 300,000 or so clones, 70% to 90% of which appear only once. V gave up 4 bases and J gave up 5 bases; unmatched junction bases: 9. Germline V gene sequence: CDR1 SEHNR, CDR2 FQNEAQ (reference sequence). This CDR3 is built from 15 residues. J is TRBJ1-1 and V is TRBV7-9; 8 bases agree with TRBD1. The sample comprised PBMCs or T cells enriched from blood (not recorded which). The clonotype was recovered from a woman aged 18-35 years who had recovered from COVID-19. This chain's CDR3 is CASSSPGTGGTEAFF. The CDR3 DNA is TGTGCCAGCAGCTCTCCTGGGACAGGTGGAACTGAAGCTTTCTTT.